Below, 15 T cell receptor beta chains from the same sample are listed, as sequenced in a study of T cells in women clearing cervical HPV infection. Here immunoSEQ multiplex PCR was the method, and the copy in TCRdb shows in-frame clones only, minus some. The sample table includes tens of thousands of clones. Material for sequencing was blood buffy coat. All receptors derive from a woman aged 18-70 years with a cervical HPV16 infection that either progressed to CIN3+ or cleared (not recorded which).

With regard to this clone: Read data end 3 residues before the CDR3 end; the end is taken from the germline J gene. The V gene is TRBV18, the J gene TRBJ2-4; 9 nucleotides line up with TRBD1. Per the germline V gene, CDR1 is KGHSH and CDR2 is LQKENI. The CDR3 covers 14 residues. The CDR3 spells CASSPADRGLSQYF. Incomplete CDR3 DNA: TGTGCCAGCTCACCAGCGGACAGGGGCCTGAGT.

Comments on this clone: The read stops 3 residues short of the end of the CDR3; the missing end is completed from the germline J gene. The chain recombines TRBV20-1 with TRBJ1-5; maybe TRBD1 (6 bases). Germline V CDR1 and CDR2: DFQATT, SNEGSKA (reference sequence). The ends were cut back, 3 bases at V and 6 bases at J, with 21 bases in the middle. This CDR3 is built from 16 residues. The CDR3 loop is CSARAATGHQVQPQHF. The CDR3 bases that were read are TGCAGTGCTAGGGCCGCGACAGGCCATCAGGTTCAGCCC.

Note on this clone: The read ends 3 residues shy of where the CDR3 ends; the end is completed using the germline J gene. The chain recombines TRBV5-5 with TRBJ2-5; TRBD1 agrees at 8 bases. There are 15 residues in the CDR3. Germline V gene sequence: CDR1 SGHKS, CDR2 YYEKEE (reference sequence). Trimming cost V 0 bases and J 5 bases; bases outside gene matches: 6. This CDR3 is CASSLVRGRAETQYF. The DNA read from the CDR3 is TGTGCCAGCAGCTTGGTCAGGGGGCGCGCCGAGACC.

Remarks on this clone: The sequenced fragment ends 3 residues before the CDR3 boundary, so the rest is inferred from the germline J gene. The gene calls are TRBV19 and TRBJ1-2; D may be TRBD1 (5 bases). Per germline, CDR1 LNHDA and CDR2 SQIVND (reference sequence). This CDR3 contains 14 residues. Trimming stripped 5 bases from V and 2 bases from J, with 12 bases between. The sequenced CDR3 bases are TGTGCCAGTAGTTTATTGGGGCTAAACTATGGC. Protein sequence: CASSLLGLNYG. The whole CDR3 protein is CASSLLGLNYGYTF.

In regard to this clone: The CDR3 end is not reached by the read, which stops 3 residues before it; the germline J gene fills it in. This chain links TRBV6-2 or TRBV6-3 with TRBJ2-7, with TRBD2 matching 9 bases. Germline V CDR1 and CDR2: MNHEY, SVGEGT. The CDR3 contains 15 residues. Trimming took 7 bases from V and 0 from J; bases not matched to a gene: 7. CDR3 loop: CASTRKTSGSYEQYF. The covered CDR3 bases are TGTGCCAGCACAAGGAAGACTAGCGGCTCCTACGAG.

CDR3 sequence reads: CASSENRGLVETQYF. The CDR3 DNA, read in part, is TGTGCCAGCAGCGAGAACAGGGGGCTGGTAGAGACG. The chain recombines TRBV7-9 with TRBJ2-3; TRBD1 aligns across 9 bases. The sequenced fragment ends 3 residues before the CDR3 boundary, so the rest is inferred from the germline J gene. Germline V CDR1 and CDR2: SEHNR, FQNEAQ (reference sequence). The CDR3 length is 15 residues.

Concerning this clone itself: The CDR3 extends 3 residues past the end of the read, so its final part is completed from the germline J gene. The V gene is TRBV5-1, the J gene TRBJ2-7, with 12 bases fitting TRBD2. The V gene end was trimmed by 7 bases and the J gene end by 3 bases; junction bases not matched to a gene: 8. Per germline, CDR1 SGHRS and CDR2 YFSETQ. The CDR3 loop spans 15 amino acids. The sequenced CDR3 bases are TGCGCCAGCGGCGCCGGGACTAGCGGGCGCTACGAG. Translating it yields CASGAGTSGRYE. The entire CDR3 protein is CASGAGTSGRYEQYF. The variable domain in full, with the rest retrieved from reference TRBV5-1 and TRBJ2-7, is KAGVTQTPRYLIKTRGQQVTLSCSPISGHRSVSWYQQTPGQGLQFLFEYFSETQRNKGNFPGRFSGRQFSNSRSEMNVSTLELGDSALYLCASGAGTSGRYEQYFGPGTRLTVT.

Note on this clone: The read is 3 residues too short to cover the CDR3 end, so that end is filled in from the germline J gene. The chain combines TRBV6-1 with TRBJ1-1, with D possibly being TRBD1 (5 bases). Germline V CDR1 and CDR2: MNHNS, SASEGT. Trimming removed 4 bases at V and 0 bases at J, with 9 bases between. The length of the CDR3 is 14 residues. The sequenced CDR3 bases are TGTGCCAGCAGTGGGGGCAACATGAACACTGAA. Translation: CASSGGNMNTE. The full CDR3 sequence reads CASSGGNMNTEAFF.

As regards this clone: The read gets to within 3 residues of the CDR3 end, and the germline J gene fills in the rest. The chain employs TRBV7-9 and TRBJ1-2; no reliable D call. The CDR3 totals 14 residues. Germline V CDR1 and CDR2: SEHNR, FQNEAQ (reference sequence). The chain's CDR3 is CASSLSSGIDTYTF. The sequenced part of the CDR3 DNA is TGTGCCAGCAGCTTATCCTCGGGGATAGATACC.

Notes on this clone: The missing CDR3 end, 3 residues past where the read stops, is filled in from the germline J gene. The chain has TRBV6-2 or TRBV6-3 and TRBJ2-3; tentatively, D is TRBD1 (5 bases). This CDR3 region has 15 residues. Looked up from germline, CDR1 is MNHEY and CDR2 is SVGEGT. CDR3 loop: CASSHSTDSNQPQYF. The CDR3 DNA, read in part, is TGTGCCAGCAGCCACTCGACAGATAGCAATCAGCCG.

To note about this clone: The read gets to within 3 residues of the CDR3 end, and the germline J gene fills in the rest. This chain joins TRBV5-5 and TRBJ2-7, with TRBD2 as a possible D gene (6 bases). The germline CDR1 and CDR2 sequences are SGHKS and YYEKEE (reference sequence). CDR3 size: 14 residues. Trimming pared 0 bases from V and 2 bases from J, leaving 9 bases between. CDR3 sequence: CASSLAGGTYEQYF. CDR3 DNA (partial): TGTGCCAGCAGCTTGGCCGGCGGGACCTACGAG.

As for this clone: The read halts 3 residues ahead of the CDR3 end, with the missing end drawn from the germline J gene. The gene calls are TRBV11-2 and TRBJ2-5; unclear D gene. The length of the CDR3 is 13 residues. The germline V gene has CDR1 SGHAT and CDR2 FQNNGV. The V end lost 6 bases, the J end lost 7 bases, and 15 bases lay between the germline ends. The CDR3: CASRPPGSVTQYF. CDR3 DNA, as far as it was read: TGTGCCAGCAGACCGCCGGGTAGTGTGACC.

Comment on this clone: The read ends 3 residues before the CDR3 terminus; that terminus is restored from the germline J gene. The rearrangement uses TRBV5-4 and TRBJ2-1; the D is unclear. CDR1 and CDR2 (germline): SGHNT, YYREEE (reference sequence). With 7 bases removed from V and 3 bases from J, the gap between germline ends came to 11 bases. This CDR3 has 13 amino acids. The chain's CDR3 is CASGSPGYNEQFF. CDR3 DNA (partial): TGTGCCAGCGGTAGCCCGGGCTACAATGAG.

On this clone: The sequence runs out 3 residues before the end of the CDR3; the remainder is reconstructed from the germline J gene. The rearrangement joins TRBV28 to TRBJ2-2; 9 positions agree with TRBD2. V shed 6 bases and J 1 base; nucleotides not matched to a gene: 3. CDR1 and CDR2 (germline): MDHEN, SYDVKM. The CDR3 runs to 15 residues. The CDR3 spells CASRRLAENTGELFF. CDR3 DNA (partial): TGTGCCAGCAGGCGACTAGCGGAGAACACCGGGGAG.

Comment on this clone: The read stops 3 residues short of the end of the CDR3; the missing end is completed from the germline J gene. The chain joins TRBV5-1 to TRBJ1-2; 8 nucleotides align to TRBD1. From germline, CDR1 is SGHRS and CDR2 YFSETQ. CDR3 length equals 17 residues. V was pared by 1 base and J by 6 bases, with 14 bases of the junction left unmatched. CDR3 loop: CASSLFMSGTGEDGYTF. Partial CDR3 DNA: TGCGCCAGCAGCTTGTTTATGTCGGGGACAGGCGAGGATGGC.